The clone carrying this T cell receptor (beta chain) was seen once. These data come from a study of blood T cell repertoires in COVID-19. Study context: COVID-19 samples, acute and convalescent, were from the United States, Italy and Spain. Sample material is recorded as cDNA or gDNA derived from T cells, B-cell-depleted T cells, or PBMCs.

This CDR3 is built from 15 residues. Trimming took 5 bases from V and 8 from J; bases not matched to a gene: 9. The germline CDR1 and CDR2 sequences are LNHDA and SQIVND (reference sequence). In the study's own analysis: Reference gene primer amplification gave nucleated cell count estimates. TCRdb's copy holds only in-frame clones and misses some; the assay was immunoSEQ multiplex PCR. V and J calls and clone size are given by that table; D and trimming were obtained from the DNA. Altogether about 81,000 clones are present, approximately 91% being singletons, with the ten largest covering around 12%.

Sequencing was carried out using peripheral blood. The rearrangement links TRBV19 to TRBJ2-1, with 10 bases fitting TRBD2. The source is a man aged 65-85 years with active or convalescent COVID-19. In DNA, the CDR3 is TGTGCCAGTAGTCAATCTAGCGGGGGCTTTCATGAGCAGTTCTTC. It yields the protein CASSQSSGGFHEQFF.